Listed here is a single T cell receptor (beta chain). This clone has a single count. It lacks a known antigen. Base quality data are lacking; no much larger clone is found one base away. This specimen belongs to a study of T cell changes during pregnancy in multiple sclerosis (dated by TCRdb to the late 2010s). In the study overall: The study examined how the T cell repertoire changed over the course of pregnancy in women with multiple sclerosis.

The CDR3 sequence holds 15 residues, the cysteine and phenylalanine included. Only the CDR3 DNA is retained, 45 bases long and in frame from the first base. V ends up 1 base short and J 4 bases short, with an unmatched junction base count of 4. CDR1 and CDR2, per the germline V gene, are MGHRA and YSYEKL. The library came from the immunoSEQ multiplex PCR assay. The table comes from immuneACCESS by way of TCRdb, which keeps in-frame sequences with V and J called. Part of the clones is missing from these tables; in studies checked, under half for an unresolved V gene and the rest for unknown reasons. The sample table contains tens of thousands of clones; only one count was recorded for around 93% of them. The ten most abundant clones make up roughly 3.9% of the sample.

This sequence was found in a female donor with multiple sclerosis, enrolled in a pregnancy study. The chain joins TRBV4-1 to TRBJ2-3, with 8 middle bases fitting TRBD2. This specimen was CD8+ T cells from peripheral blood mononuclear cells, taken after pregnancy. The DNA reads TGCGCCAGCAGCCAAGCCGGGGGGGGGCCAGATACGCAGTATTTT. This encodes CASSQAGGGPDTQYF.